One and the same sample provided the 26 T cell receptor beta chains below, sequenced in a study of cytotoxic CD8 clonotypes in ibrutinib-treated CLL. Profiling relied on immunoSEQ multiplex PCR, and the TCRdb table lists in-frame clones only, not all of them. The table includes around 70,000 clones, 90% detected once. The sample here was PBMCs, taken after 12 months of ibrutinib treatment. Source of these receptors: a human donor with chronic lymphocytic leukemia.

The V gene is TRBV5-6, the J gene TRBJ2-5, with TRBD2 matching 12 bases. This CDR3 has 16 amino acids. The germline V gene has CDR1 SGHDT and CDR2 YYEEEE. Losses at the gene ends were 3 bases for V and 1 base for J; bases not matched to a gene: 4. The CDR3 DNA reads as TGTGCCAGCAGCTACGGACTAGCGGGACCCCAAGAGACCCAGTACTTC. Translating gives CASSYGLAGPQETQYF.

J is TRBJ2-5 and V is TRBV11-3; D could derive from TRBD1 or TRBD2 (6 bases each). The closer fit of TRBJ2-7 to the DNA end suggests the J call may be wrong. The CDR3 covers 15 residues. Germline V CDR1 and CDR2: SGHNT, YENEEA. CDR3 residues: CASSQGRRGTHEQYF. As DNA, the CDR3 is TGTGCCAGCAGCCAGGGACGGAGGGGGACCCACGAGCAGTACTTC.

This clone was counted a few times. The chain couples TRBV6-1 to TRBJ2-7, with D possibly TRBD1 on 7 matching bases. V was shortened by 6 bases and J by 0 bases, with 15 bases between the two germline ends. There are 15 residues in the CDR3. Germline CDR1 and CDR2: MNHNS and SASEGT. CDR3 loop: CASRMRQGGSYEQYF. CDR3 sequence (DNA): TGTGCCAGCAGGATGAGACAGGGAGGCTCCTACGAGCAGTACTTC.

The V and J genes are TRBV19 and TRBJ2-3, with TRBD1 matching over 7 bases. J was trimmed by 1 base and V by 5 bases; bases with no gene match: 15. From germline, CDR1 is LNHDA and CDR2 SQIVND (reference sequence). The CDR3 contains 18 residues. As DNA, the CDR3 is TGTGCCAGTAGTTTGGGGACAGTGGGGATCTTGCGCACAGATACGCAGTATTTT. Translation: CASSLGTVGILRTDTQYF.

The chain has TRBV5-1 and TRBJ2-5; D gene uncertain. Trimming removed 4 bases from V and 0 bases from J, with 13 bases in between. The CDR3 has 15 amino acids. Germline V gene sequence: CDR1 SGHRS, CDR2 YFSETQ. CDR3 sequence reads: CASSPGPLYQETQYF. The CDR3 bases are TGCGCCAGCAGCCCTGGACCCTTGTACCAAGAGACCCAGTACTTC.

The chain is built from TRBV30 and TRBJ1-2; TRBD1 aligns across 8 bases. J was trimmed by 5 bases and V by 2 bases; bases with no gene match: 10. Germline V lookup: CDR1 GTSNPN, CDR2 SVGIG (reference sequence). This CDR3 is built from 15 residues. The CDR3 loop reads CAWSSSRGPSYGYTF. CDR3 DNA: TGTGCCTGGAGTTCTTCCAGGGGGCCCTCATATGGCTACACCTTC.

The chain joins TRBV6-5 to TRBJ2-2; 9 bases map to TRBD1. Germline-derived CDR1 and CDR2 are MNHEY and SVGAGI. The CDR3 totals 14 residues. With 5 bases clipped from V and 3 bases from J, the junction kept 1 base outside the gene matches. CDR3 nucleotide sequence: TGTGCCAGCAGTGACAGGGGGTACACCGGGGAGCTGTTTTTT. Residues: CASSDRGYTGELFF.

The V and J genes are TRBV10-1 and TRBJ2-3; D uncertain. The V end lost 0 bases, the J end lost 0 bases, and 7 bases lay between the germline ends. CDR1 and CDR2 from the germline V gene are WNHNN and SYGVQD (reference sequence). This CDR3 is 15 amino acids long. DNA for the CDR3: TGCGCCAGCAGTGAGTCATACGGTAGCACAGATACGCAGTATTTT. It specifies CASSESYGSTDTQYF.

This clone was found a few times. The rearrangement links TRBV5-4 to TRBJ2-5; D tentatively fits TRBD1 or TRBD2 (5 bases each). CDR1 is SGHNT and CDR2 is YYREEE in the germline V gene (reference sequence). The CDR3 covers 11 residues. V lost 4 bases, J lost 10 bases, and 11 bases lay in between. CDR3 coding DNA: TGTGCCAGCAGCGGGGTGGGGGACCAGTACTTC. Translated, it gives CASSGVGDQYF. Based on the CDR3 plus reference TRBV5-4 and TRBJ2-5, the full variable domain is ETGVTQSPTHLIKTRGQQVTLRCSSQSGHNTVSWYQQALGQGPQFIFQYYREEENGRGNFPPRFSGLQFPNYSSELNVNALELDDSALYLCASSGVGDQYFGPGTRLLVL.

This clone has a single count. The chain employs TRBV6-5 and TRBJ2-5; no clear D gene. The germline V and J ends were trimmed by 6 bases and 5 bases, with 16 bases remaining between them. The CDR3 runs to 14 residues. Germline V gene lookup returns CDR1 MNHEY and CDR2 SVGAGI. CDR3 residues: CASRPLMAEETQYF. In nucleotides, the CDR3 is TGTGCCAGCAGGCCTCTGATGGCGGAGGAGACCCAGTACTTC.

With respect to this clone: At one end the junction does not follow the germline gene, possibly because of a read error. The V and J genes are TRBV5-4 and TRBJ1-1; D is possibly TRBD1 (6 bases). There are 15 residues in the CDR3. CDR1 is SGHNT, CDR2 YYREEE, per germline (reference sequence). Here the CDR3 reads CASSLAGGLKTEAFF. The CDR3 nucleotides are TGTGCCAGCAGCTTGGCGGGGGGGCTGAAGACTGAAGCTTTCTTT.

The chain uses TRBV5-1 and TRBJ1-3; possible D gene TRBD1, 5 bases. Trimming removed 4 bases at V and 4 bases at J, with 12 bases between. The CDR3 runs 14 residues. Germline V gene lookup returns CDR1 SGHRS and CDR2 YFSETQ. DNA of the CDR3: TGCGCCAGCAGCCTGACCGGGGCGGGAAACACCATATATTTT. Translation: CASSLTGAGNTIYF. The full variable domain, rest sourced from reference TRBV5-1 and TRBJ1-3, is KAGVTQTPRYLIKTRGQQVTLSCSPISGHRSVSWYQQTPGQGLQFLFEYFSETQRNKGNFPGRFSGRQFSNSRSEMNVSTLELGDSALYLCASSLTGAGNTIYFGEGSWLTVV.

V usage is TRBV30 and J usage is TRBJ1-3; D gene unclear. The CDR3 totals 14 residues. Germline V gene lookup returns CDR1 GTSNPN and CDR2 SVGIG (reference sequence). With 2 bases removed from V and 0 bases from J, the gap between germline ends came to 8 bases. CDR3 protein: CAWSSRTSGNTIYF. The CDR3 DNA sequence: TGTGCCTGGAGTTCCCGAACCTCTGGAAACACCATATATTTT.

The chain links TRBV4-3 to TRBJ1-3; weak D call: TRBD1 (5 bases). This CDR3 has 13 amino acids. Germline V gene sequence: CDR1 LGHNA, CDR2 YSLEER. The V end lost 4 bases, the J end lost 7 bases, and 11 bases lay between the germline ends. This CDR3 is CASSLGRGNTIYF. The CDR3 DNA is TGCGCCAGCAGCCTCGGAAGGGGCAACACCATATATTTT.

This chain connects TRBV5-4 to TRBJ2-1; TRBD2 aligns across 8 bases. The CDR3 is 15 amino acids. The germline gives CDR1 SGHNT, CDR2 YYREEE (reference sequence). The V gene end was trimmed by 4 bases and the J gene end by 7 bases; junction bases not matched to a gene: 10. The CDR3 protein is CASSPGGTKGNEQFF. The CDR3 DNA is TGTGCCAGCAGCCCGGGGGGGACCAAGGGGAATGAGCAGTTCTTC.

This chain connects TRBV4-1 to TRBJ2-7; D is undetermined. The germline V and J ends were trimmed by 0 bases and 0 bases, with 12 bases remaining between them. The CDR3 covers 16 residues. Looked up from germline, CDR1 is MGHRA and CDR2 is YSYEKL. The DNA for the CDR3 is TGCGCCAGCAGCCAAGAGTCGCCAAGCAGCTCCTACGAGCAGTACTTC. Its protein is CASSQESPSSSYEQYF.

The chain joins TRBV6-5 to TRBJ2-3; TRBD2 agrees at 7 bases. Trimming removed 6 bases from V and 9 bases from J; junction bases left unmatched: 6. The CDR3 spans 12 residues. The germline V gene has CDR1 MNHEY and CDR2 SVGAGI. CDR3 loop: CASRSREQTQYF. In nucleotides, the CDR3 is TGTGCCAGCAGATCGCGGGAGCAGACGCAGTATTTT.

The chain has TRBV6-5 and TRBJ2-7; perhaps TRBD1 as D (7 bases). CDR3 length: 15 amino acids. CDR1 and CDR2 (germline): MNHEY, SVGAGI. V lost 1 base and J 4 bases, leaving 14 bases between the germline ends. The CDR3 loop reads CASSYLGGRGYEQYF. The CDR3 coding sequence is TGTGCCAGCAGTTACTTGGGGGGCAGGGGGTACGAGCAGTACTTC.

CDR3 sequence (DNA): TGCAGCGTGGGGGGGACGACTGGGACCAAAAACATTCAGTACTTC. As protein: CSVGGTTGTKNIQYF. J is TRBJ2-4 and V is TRBV29-1, with 7 bases that match TRBD2. The CDR3 extends over 15 amino acids. V shed 6 bases and J 2 bases; nucleotides not matched to a gene: 10. The germline CDR1 and CDR2 sequences are SQVTM and ANQGSEA.

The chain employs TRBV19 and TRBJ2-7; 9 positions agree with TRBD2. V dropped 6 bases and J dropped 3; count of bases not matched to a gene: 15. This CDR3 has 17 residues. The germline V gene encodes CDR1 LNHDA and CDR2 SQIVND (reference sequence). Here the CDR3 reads CASSLASGNKYSYEQYF. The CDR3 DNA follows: TGTGCCAGTAGCCTGGCTAGCGGGAATAAGTATAGCTACGAGCAGTACTTC.

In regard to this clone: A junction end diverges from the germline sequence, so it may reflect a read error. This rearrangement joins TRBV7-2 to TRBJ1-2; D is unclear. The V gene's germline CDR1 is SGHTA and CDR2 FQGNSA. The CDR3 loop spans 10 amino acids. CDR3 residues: CASSLGPTNF. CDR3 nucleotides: TGTGCCAGCAGCTTAGGACCGACAAACTTC.

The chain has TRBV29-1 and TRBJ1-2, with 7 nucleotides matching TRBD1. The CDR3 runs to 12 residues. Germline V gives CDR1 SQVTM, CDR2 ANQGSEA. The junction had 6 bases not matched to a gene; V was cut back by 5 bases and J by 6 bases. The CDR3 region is CSVTGTANGYTF. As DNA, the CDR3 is TGCAGCGTTACCGGGACAGCTAATGGCTACACCTTC. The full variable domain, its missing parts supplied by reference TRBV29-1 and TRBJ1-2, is SAVISQKPSRDICQRGTSLTIQCQVDSQVTMMFWYRQQPGQSLTLIATANQGSEATYESGFVIDKFPISRPNLTFSTLTVSNMSPEDSSIYLCSVTGTANGYTFGSGTRLTVV.

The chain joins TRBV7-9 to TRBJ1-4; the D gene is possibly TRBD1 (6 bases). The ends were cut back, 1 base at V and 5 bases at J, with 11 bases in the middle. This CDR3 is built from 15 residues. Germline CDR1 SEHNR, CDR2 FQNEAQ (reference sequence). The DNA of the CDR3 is TGTGCCAGCAGCTTAGATAGGACAGACAATGAAAAACTGTTTTTT. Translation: CASSLDRTDNEKLFF. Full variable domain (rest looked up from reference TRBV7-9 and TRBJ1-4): DTGVSQNPRHKITKRGQNVTFRCDPISEHNRLYWYRQTLGQGPEFLTYFQNEAQLEKSRLLSDRFSAERPKGSFSTLEIQRTEQGDSAMYLCASSLDRTDNEKLFFGSGTQLSVL.

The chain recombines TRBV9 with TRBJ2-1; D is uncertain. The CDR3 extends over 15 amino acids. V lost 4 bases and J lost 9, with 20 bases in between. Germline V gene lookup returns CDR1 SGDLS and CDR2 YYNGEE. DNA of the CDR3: TGTGCCAGCAGCTTAACCGACTCTTCCTCTAGTGAGCAGTTCTTC. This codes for CASSLTDSSSSEQFF.

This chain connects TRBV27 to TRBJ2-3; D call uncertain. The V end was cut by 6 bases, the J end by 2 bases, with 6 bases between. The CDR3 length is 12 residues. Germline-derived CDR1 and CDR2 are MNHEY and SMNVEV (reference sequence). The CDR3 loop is CASRSLTDTQYF. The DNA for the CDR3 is TGTGCCAGCAGGTCCCTCACAGATACGCAGTATTTT.

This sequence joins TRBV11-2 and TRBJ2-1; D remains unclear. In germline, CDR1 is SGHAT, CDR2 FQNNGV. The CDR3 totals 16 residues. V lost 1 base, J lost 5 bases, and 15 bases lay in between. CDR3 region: CASSLVSLHSHNEQFF. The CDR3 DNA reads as TGTGCCAGCAGCTTAGTATCGTTGCATTCCCACAATGAGCAGTTCTTC.